This T cell receptor beta chain came from a study of blood T cell repertoires in COVID-19. Across the whole study: The United States, Italy and Spain provided the acute and convalescent COVID-19 samples. Sources were T cells, B-cell-depleted T cells, or PBMCs; the material itself was cDNA or gDNA.

Trimming removed 4 bases at V and 4 bases at J, with 11 bases between. CDR3 size: 14 residues. Germline V gene lookup returns CDR1 MNHEY and CDR2 SMNVEV (reference sequence). Authors' analysis steps: Scientists estimated how many nucleated cells there were by amplifying reference gene primers. The protocol was immunoSEQ multiplex PCR, while the TCRdb copy is restricted to in-frame clones and leaves out a portion. V and J calls and clone size are as listed in that table; D and trimming were resolved from the DNA. This table holds about 58,000 clones, around nine tenths found once. The chain combines TRBV27 with TRBJ1-5; TRBD1 is a possible D gene (5 bases). The sample was peripheral blood. This TCR came from a woman aged 50 to 60 with active or convalescent COVID-19. In nucleotides, the CDR3 is TGTGCCAGCAGTTCCTTCGGGGGGAATCAGCCCCAGCATTTT. This encodes CASSSFGGNQPQHF.